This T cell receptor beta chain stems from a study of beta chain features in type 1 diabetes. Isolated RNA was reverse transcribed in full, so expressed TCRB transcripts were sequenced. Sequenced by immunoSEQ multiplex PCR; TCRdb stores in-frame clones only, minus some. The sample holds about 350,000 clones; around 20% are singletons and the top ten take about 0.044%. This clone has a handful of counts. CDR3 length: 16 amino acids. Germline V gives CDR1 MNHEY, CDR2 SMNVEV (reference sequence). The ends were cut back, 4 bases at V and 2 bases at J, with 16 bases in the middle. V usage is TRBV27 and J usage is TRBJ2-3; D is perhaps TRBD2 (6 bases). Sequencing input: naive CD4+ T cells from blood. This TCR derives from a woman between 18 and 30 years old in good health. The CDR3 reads CASSSGLWGVTDTQYF. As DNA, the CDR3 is TGTGCCAGCAGTTCGGGACTCTGGGGGGTCACAGATACGCAGTATTTT.